Below, one TCR beta chain is given with its context. If patients had autoimmune disease history or systemic immunosuppression, they were excluded. The assay was immunoSEQ multiplex PCR, and TCRdb's table has in-frame clones only and misses some. The table records tens of thousands of clones, about 80% of them present only once. This sample is part of a study of OX40 agonist ivuxolimab in advanced cancers. Study context: The study treated patients with ivuxolimab, an agonistic anti-OX40 (CD134) antibody.

Germline V gene lookup returns CDR1 SGDLS and CDR2 YYNGEE. CDR3 length: 15 residues. The ends lost 0 bases at V and 5 bases at J; junction bases unmatched: 3. The chain recombines TRBV9 with TRBJ1-1, with TRBD1 matching 11 bases. The sample was CD4+ or CD8+ T cells sorted from blood, taken in a trial of the OX40 agonist ivuxolimab. The sequence was obtained from an adult with an advanced solid tumor such as melanoma, head and neck, liver or kidney cancer. In DNA form, the CDR3 reads TGTGCCAGCAGCGTAGGTGGGACAGGGGGGACTGAAGCTTTCTTT. Amino acids: CASSVGGTGGTEAFF.